The entry below describes one T cell receptor beta chain. This entry belongs to a study of shared clonotypes between healthy human individuals. V was trimmed by 2 bases and J by 6 bases, leaving 12 bases between them. Germline CDR1 SGDLS, CDR2 YYNGEE. This CDR3 comprises 13 residues. This table comes from immunoSEQ multiplex PCR, and its TCRdb copy is limited to in-frame clones, with some not included. This table has fewer than 1.6 million clones, approximately 98.5% appearing once. This chain uses TRBV9 with TRBJ2-7, with D uncertain. The specimen was naive CD4+ T cells sorted from blood. Subset reported: CD45RA+ positively selected. The source of this sequence is a man aged 25-40 years in good health. The CDR3 is CASSVSSFGEQYF. In nucleotides, the CDR3 is TGTGCCAGCAGCGTCTCTAGTTTCGGCGAGCAGTACTTC.